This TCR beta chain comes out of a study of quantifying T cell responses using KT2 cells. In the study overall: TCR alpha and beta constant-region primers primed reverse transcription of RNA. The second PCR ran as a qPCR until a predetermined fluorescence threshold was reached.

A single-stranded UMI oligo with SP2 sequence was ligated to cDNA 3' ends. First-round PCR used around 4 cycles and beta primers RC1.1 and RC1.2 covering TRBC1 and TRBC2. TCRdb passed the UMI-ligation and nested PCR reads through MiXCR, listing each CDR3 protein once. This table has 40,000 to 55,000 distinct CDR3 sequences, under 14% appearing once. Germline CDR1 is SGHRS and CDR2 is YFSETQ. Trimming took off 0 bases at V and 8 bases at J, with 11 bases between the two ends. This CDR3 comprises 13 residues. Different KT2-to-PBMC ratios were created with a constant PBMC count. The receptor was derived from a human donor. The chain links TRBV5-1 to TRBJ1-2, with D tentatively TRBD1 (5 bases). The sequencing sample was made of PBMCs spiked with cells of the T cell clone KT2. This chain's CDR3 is CASSLAGYRGYTF. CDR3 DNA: TGCGCCAGCAGCTTGGCCGGCTACAGGGGCTACACCTTC.